Below, 15 T cell receptor beta chains from the same sample are listed, as sequenced in a study of cytomegalovirus exposure and HLA in healthy donors. Researchers ran the PCR with 60 Vbeta and 13 Jbeta primers. Libraries were prepared by immunoSEQ multiplex PCR; TCRdb keeps only in-frame clonotypes and omits some of them. The sample carries approximately 220,000 clones, about 80% recorded once. Sequenced material: PBMCs. All receptors come from a man aged 35-49 years in good health and CMV-seronegative.

Only one count was recorded for this clone. The genes are TRBV9 and TRBJ2-3; 9 nucleotides line up with TRBD1. The V segment lost 4 bases and the J segment 0 bases; nucleotides outside the gene matches: 3. The CDR3 is 15 residues long. Per germline, CDR1 SGDLS and CDR2 YYNGEE. The CDR3 DNA follows: TGTGCCAGCAGCCCCGGGACAGGGAGCACAGATACGCAGTATTTT. Protein: CASSPGTGSTDTQYF.

The chain uses TRBV5-6 and TRBJ2-5; possible D gene TRBD1, 5 bases. The V end was cut by 0 bases, the J end by 5 bases, with 17 bases between. CDR3 size: 16 residues. CDR1 and CDR2 (germline): SGHDT, YYEEEE. CDR3 protein: CASSLGAVRVGETQYF. The CDR3 region has the DNA TGTGCCAGCAGCTTGGGAGCTGTCAGGGTCGGGGAGACCCAGTACTTC.

This CDR3 reads CASSAGALAFSGNTIYF. CDR3 in DNA: TGTGCCAGCAGCGCGGGCGCCTTGGCATTCTCTGGAAACACCATATATTTT. This chain connects TRBV5-4 to TRBJ1-3; no definite D call. The CDR3 is 17 amino acids. The V gene lost 4 bases and the J gene lost 0 bases, with 17 bases spanning the gap. Germline V gene sequence: CDR1 SGHNT, CDR2 YYREEE (reference sequence).

The chain is built from TRBV9 and TRBJ2-7; the match to TRBD1 covers 9 bases. Per germline, CDR1 SGDLS and CDR2 YYNGEE. V lost 7 bases and J lost 6; bases outside the gene matches: 8. This CDR3 is built from 13 residues. CDR3 protein: CASDRDRALEQYF. As DNA, the CDR3 is TGTGCCAGCGACCGGGACAGGGCCCTCGAGCAGTACTTC.

V gene TRBV19 combines with J gene TRBJ2-1, with D possibly matching TRBD2 (6 bases). The CDR3 spans 14 residues. CDR1 LNHDA and CDR2 SQIVND come from the germline V gene (reference sequence). The V gene lost 6 bases and the J gene lost 0 bases, with 9 bases spanning the gap. CDR3: CASRGRSSYNEQFF. In DNA form, the CDR3 reads TGTGCCAGTAGGGGGAGGAGCTCCTACAATGAGCAGTTCTTC.

The genes are TRBV29-1 and TRBJ1-2, with D hard to call. The CDR3 consists of 13 residues. V lost 4 bases to trimming and J lost 3 bases, with 12 bases between them. CDR1 is SQVTM, CDR2 ANQGSEA, per germline. This chain's CDR3 is CSVVEGGDYGYTF. In DNA, the CDR3 is TGCAGCGTTGTGGAGGGTGGGGACTATGGCTACACCTTC.

This chain joins TRBV9 and TRBJ1-6; the match to TRBD1 covers 8 bases. The junction had 11 bases not matched to a gene; V was cut back by 0 bases and J by 9 bases. CDR1 is SGDLS and CDR2 is YYNGEE in the germline V gene. CDR3 length equals 17 residues. In DNA form, the CDR3 reads TGTGCCAGCAGCGTAGAGGACAGGGCAGTGCGATTTTCACCCCTCCACTTT. It is translated as CASSVEDRAVRFSPLHF.

This chain connects TRBV23-1 to TRBJ2-1; 7 bases are a match to TRBD1. TRBV23-1 is an ORF; its function is uncertain. The CDR3 loop spans 15 amino acids. Trimming removed 1 base from V and 7 bases from J; junction bases left unmatched: 7. This CDR3 is CASSQCPKGANEQFF. DNA of the CDR3: TGCGCCAGCAGTCAATGCCCCAAGGGGGCTAATGAGCAGTTCTTC.

This clone was recorded only once. The chain joins TRBV5-4 to TRBJ1-1, with D possibly TRBD1 on 6 matching bases. CDR1 is SGHNT and CDR2 is YYREEE in the germline V gene (reference sequence). The ends were cut back, 4 bases at V and 2 bases at J, with 12 bases in the middle. The CDR3 runs 14 residues. In DNA, the CDR3 is TGTGCCAGCAGCGGGGGACACTTAAACACTGAAGCTTTCTTT. As protein: CASSGGHLNTEAFF. The entire variable domain, with the rest obtained from reference TRBV5-4 and TRBJ1-1, is as follows: ETGVTQSPTHLIKTRGQQVTLRCSSQSGHNTVSWYQQALGQGPQFIFQYYREEENGRGNFPPRFSGLQFPNYSSELNVNALELDDSALYLCASSGGHLNTEAFFGQGTRLTVV.

The chain couples TRBV7-8 to TRBJ2-5; no clear D. The V and J ends lost 6 bases and 5 bases respectively, with 13 bases between them. The CDR3 totals 13 residues. Germline loops: CDR1 SGHVS, CDR2 FQNEAQ. This CDR3 is CASSRYARETQYF. The CDR3 DNA is TGTGCCAGCAGTCGGTATGCACGGGAGACCCAGTACTTC.

The chain combines TRBV28 with TRBJ2-1; maybe TRBD1 (6 bases). The V end lost 3 bases, the J end lost 6 bases, and 18 bases lay between the germline ends. The CDR3 is 16 amino acids. Germline CDR1 and CDR2: MDHEN and SYDVKM. The CDR3 region has the DNA TGTGCCAGCAGTTTCCTACGGGGCAGGGGTTCCAATGAGCAGTTCTTC. The encoded protein is CASSFLRGRGSNEQFF.

Here the CDR3 DNA reads TGCGCCAGCAGCACCGAAGGACAGCGCTACACCTTC. It yields the protein CASSTEGQRYTF. V gene TRBV5-1 combines with J gene TRBJ1-2, with TRBD1 as a possible D gene (6 bases). V lost 4 bases, J lost 9 bases, and 13 bases lay in between. The germline V gene has CDR1 SGHRS and CDR2 YFSETQ. The CDR3 runs to 12 residues.

The genes are TRBV7-3 and TRBJ2-3; 12 bases map to TRBD2. The CDR3 covers 14 residues. The junction had 4 bases not matched to a gene; V was cut back by 5 bases and J by 7 bases. CDR1 and CDR2 from the germline V gene are SGHTA and FQGTGA. The CDR3 sequence is CASSASGGANTQYF. Written as DNA, the CDR3 is TGTGCCAGCAGCGCTAGCGGGGGGGCGAATACGCAGTATTTT.

The sample holds a few counts of this clone. The rearrangement joins TRBV4-3 to TRBJ1-2; D unclear. The CDR3 spans 14 residues. Trimming left V 0 bases short and J 6 bases short, with 11 bases between. CDR1 and CDR2 from the germline V gene are LGHNA and YSLEER. CDR3 nucleotide sequence: TGCGCCAGCAGCCAAGATCGGACTACGAATGGCTACACCTTC. Protein sequence: CASSQDRTTNGYTF.

The gene calls are TRBV6-6 and TRBJ1-2; 8 bases align to TRBD1. The CDR3 has 16 amino acids. The V segment lost 6 bases and the J segment 2 bases; nucleotides outside the gene matches: 11. CDR1 is MNHNY, CDR2 SVGAGI, per germline (reference sequence). The CDR3 DNA sequence: TGTGCCAGCAGGGACAGGGACGCCTTACTGAACTATGGCTACACCTTC. Translated, it gives CASRDRDALLNYGYTF.